This T cell receptor (beta chain) was captured by sequencing in a study of early T cells in non-severe SARS-CoV-2 infection. TCRdb reprocessed the 5' RACE reads with MiXCR, giving one entry per CDR3 protein. The data contain some 81,000 distinct CDR3 sequences, around 17% of them singletons. This clonotype was recorded many times. The CDR3 loop spans 15 amino acids. CDR1 and CDR2 from the germline V gene are SGHKS and YYEKEE (reference sequence). V dropped 3 bases and J dropped 6; count of bases not matched to a gene: 8. The sequence was obtained from an adult who was a healthcare worker with PCR-confirmed SARS-CoV-2 infection or an uninfected control (not recorded which). Sequencing was carried out using whole blood. The V and J genes are TRBV5-5 and TRBJ1-4; 7 bases are shared with TRBD1. The CDR3 spells CASSWPQGRDEKLFF. CDR3 coding DNA: TGTGCCAGCAGCTGGCCACAGGGGCGGGATGAAAAACTGTTTTTT.